This T cell receptor (beta chain) was retrieved from a study of blood T cell repertoires in COVID-19. Overall study context: Sites across the United States, Italy and Spain contributed samples from acute and convalescent COVID-19. Nucleic acid was either cDNA or gDNA, and it came from T cells, B-cell-depleted T cells, or PBMCs.

The CDR3 has 13 residues. CDR1 and CDR2 (germline): LNHDA, SQIVND (reference sequence). The V end was cut by 6 bases, the J end by 5 bases, with 11 bases between. In the authors' workflow: Reference gene primers were amplified, and this amplification served to estimate nucleated cell counts. This table comes from immunoSEQ multiplex PCR, and its TCRdb copy is limited to in-frame clones, with some not included. V and J calls and clone size are as listed in that table; D and trimming were resolved from the DNA. The table shows some 200,000 clones, with about 83% occurring only once. The V gene is TRBV19, the J gene TRBJ1-5, with D perhaps matching TRBD1 (5 bases). The sequencing input was peripheral blood. The TCR was taken from a young woman who had recovered from COVID-19. CDR3 residues: CASSRVVYQPQHF. As DNA, the CDR3 is TGTGCCAGTAGCAGGGTCGTATATCAGCCCCAGCATTTT.